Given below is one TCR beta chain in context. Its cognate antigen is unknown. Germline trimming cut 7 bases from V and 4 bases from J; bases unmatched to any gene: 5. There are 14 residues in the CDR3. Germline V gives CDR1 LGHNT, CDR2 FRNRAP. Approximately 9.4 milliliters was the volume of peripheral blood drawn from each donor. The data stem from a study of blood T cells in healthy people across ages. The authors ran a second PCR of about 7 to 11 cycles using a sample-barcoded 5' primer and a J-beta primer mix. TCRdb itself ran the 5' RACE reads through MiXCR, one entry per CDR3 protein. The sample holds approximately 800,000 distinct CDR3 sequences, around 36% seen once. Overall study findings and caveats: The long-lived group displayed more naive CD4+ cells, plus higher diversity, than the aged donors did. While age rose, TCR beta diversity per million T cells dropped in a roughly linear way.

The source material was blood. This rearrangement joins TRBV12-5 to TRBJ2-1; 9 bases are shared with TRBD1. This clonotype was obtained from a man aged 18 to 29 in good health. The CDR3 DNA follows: TGTGCTAGTGCCGCACAGGGGGCATACAATGAGCAGTTCTTC. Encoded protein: CASAAQGAYNEQFF.